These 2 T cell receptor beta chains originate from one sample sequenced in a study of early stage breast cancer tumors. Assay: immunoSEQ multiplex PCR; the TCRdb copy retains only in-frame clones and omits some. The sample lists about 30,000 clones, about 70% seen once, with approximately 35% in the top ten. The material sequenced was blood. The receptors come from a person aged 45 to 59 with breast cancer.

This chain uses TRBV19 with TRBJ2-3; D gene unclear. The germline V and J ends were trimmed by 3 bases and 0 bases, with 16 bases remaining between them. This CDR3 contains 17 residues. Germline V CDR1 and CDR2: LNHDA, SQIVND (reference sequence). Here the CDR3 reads CASSIYYWTESTDTQYF. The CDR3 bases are TGTGCCAGTAGTATTTACTACTGGACGGAGAGCACAGATACGCAGTATTTT. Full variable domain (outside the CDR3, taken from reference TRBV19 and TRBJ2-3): DGGITQSPKYLFRKEGQNVTLSCEQNLNHDAMYWYRQDPGQGLRLIYYSQIVNDFQKGDIAEGYSVSREKKESFPLTVTSAQKNPTAFYLCASSIYYWTESTDTQYFGPGTRLTVL.

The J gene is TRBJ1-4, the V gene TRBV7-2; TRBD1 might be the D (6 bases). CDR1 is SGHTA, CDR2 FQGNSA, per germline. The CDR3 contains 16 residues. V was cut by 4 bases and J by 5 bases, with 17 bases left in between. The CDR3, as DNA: TGTGCCAGCAGCTCCTTTCCGGGGGCCGCAAATGAAAAACTGTTTTTT. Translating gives CASSSFPGAANEKLFF.